These 26 T cell receptor beta chains came from one sample sequenced in a study of cytomegalovirus exposure and HLA in healthy donors. PCR was performed using 60 Vbeta and 13 Jbeta primers. Assay: immunoSEQ multiplex PCR; the TCRdb copy retains only in-frame clones and omits some. Here the sample spans some 150,000 clones, 63% being singletons. Material: PBMCs. Receptors were obtained from an older woman in good health and CMV-seropositive.

This sequence joins TRBV5-1 and TRBJ2-1; possibly TRBD2 for D (5 bases). V was shortened by 0 bases and J by 11 bases, with 12 bases between the two germline ends. The CDR3 totals 13 residues. Germline lookup yields CDR1 SGHRS and CDR2 YFSETQ. The CDR3 sequence is CASSLAPGVKQFF. As DNA, the CDR3 is TGCGCCAGCAGCTTGGCCCCCGGGGTTAAGCAGTTCTTC.

As DNA, the CDR3 is TGTGCCAGCAGTCTACTAGCGGGAGGACCCCGGGAGGGGCAGTACTTC. This encodes CASSLLAGGPREGQYF. This rearrangement joins TRBV28 to TRBJ2-7, with 12 bases fitting TRBD2. There are 16 residues in the CDR3. Germline-derived CDR1 and CDR2 are MDHEN and SYDVKM. J was trimmed by 9 bases and V by 5 bases; bases with no gene match: 14.

The V and J genes are TRBV5-4 and TRBJ1-1; D uncertain. The CDR3 runs to 14 residues. From germline, CDR1 is SGHNT and CDR2 YYREEE (reference sequence). Trimming stripped 1 base from V and 10 bases from J, with 17 bases between. The DNA of the CDR3 is TGTGCCAGCAGCTTGACAGCTGATCAGGTCTCAGCTTTCTTT. It yields the protein CASSLTADQVSAFF.

This clone was found once. V and J are TRBV9 and TRBJ2-3; 8 positions agree with TRBD2. The CDR3 has 15 residues. Germline V CDR1 and CDR2: SGDLS, YYNGEE. The V segment lost 3 bases and the J segment 3 bases; nucleotides outside the gene matches: 6. This CDR3 is CASSGREGLTDTQYF. The CDR3 bases are TGTGCCAGCAGCGGACGGGAGGGCCTGACAGATACGCAGTATTTT.

The sample holds a few counts of this clone. J is TRBJ2-3 and V is TRBV28; tentatively, D is TRBD2 (5 bases). CDR1 MDHEN and CDR2 SYDVKM come from the germline V gene. The CDR3 contains 13 residues. Trimming pared 10 bases from V and 1 base from J, leaving 12 bases between. This CDR3 is CAIRSGGTDTQYF. The CDR3 DNA reads TGTGCCATCAGGAGCGGTGGCACAGATACGCAGTATTTT.

This clone was picked up a small number of times. The chain joins TRBV30 to TRBJ2-1; D possibly corresponds to TRBD2 (5 bases). The germline V gene encodes CDR1 GTSNPN and CDR2 SVGIG (reference sequence). V was trimmed by 2 bases and J by 7 bases, leaving 9 bases between them. This CDR3 contains 12 residues. The CDR3 DNA sequence: TGTGCCTGGAGTTTAGGAGGAAATGAGCAGTTCTTC. Translated: CAWSLGGNEQFF. Using reference TRBV30 and TRBJ2-1 for the parts outside the CDR3, the full variable domain is SQTIHQWPATLVQPVGSPLSLECTVEGTSNPNLYWYRQAAGRGLQLLFYSVGIGQISSEVPQNLSASRPQDRQFILSSKKLLLSDSGFYLCAWSLGGNEQFFGPGTRLTVL.

The chain employs TRBV7-9 and TRBJ2-3; D is undetermined. The CDR3 has 16 amino acids. Looked up from germline, CDR1 is SEHNR and CDR2 is FQNEAQ (reference sequence). V lost 0 bases and J 4 bases, leaving 14 bases between the germline ends. CDR3 protein: CASSLAARPRADTQYF. The CDR3 nucleotides read TGTGCCAGCAGCTTAGCGGCGCGGCCCCGGGCAGATACGCAGTATTTT. Full variable domain (rest looked up from reference TRBV7-9 and TRBJ2-3): DTGVSQNPRHKITKRGQNVTFRCDPISEHNRLYWYRQTLGQGPEFLTYFQNEAQLEKSRLLSDRFSAERPKGSFSTLEIQRTEQGDSAMYLCASSLAARPRADTQYFGPGTRLTVL.

The chain couples TRBV4-3 to TRBJ1-3; TRBD1 might be the D (5 bases). The CDR3 runs 17 residues. The V end lost 2 bases, the J end lost 0 bases, and 14 bases lay between the germline ends. The germline gives CDR1 LGHNA, CDR2 YSLEER. This chain's CDR3 is CASSQTYRKSSGNTIYF. CDR3 nucleotide sequence: TGCGCCAGCAGCCAAACCTACAGGAAAAGCTCTGGAAACACCATATATTTT.

This chain links TRBV4-2 with TRBJ2-3; D might be TRBD2 (7 bases). The CDR3 contains 14 residues. Looked up from germline, CDR1 is LGHNA and CDR2 is YNFKEQ. The V end was cut by 8 bases, the J end by 6 bases, with 18 bases between. CDR3 protein: CASSGGGLGDTQYF. The CDR3 DNA reads TGTGCCAGCTCCGGCGGGGGCCTTGGGGATACGCAGTATTTT.

This sequence joins TRBV25-1 and TRBJ2-2; 10 bases align to TRBD2. This CDR3 region has 16 residues. V dropped 4 bases and J dropped 6; count of bases not matched to a gene: 8. The V gene's germline CDR1 is MGHDK and CDR2 SYGVNS. CDR3 region: CASSGKAGGPAGELFF. CDR3 DNA: TGTGCCAGCAGTGGTAAAGCGGGAGGGCCAGCCGGGGAGCTGTTTTTT.

The gene calls are TRBV4-3 and TRBJ1-5; a weak D match, TRBD1 (5 bases). The V end lost 4 bases, the J end lost 0 bases, and 10 bases lay between the germline ends. Looked up from germline, CDR1 is LGHNA and CDR2 is YSLEER. This CDR3 comprises 15 residues. CDR3 sequence: CASSPRQNSNQPQHF. In DNA, the CDR3 is TGCGCCAGCAGCCCCCGACAGAATAGCAATCAGCCCCAGCATTTT.

This chain joins TRBV9 and TRBJ2-7, with D possibly being TRBD1 (6 bases). The length of the CDR3 is 13 residues. CDR1 SGDLS and CDR2 YYNGEE come from the germline V gene. The germline V and J ends were trimmed by 1 base and 6 bases, with 11 bases remaining between them. This chain's CDR3 is CASSVHTGLEQYF. The CDR3 nucleotides are TGTGCCAGCAGCGTACACACAGGGCTCGAGCAGTACTTC.

The chain employs TRBV9 and TRBJ1-2, with a tentative D call TRBD1 (6 bases). The germline V gene encodes CDR1 SGDLS and CDR2 YYNGEE. V was pared by 4 bases and J by 4 bases, with 11 bases between. The CDR3 extends over 13 amino acids. CDR3 nucleotide sequence: TGTGCCAGCAGCCCGCAGGGGAGCTATGGCTACACCTTC. Translating it yields CASSPQGSYGYTF.

This clone was found a few times. V usage is TRBV6-5 and J usage is TRBJ2-2, with D possibly being TRBD1 (6 bases). Germline V CDR1 and CDR2: MNHEY, SVGAGI. The CDR3 covers 13 residues. V lost 7 bases and J 6 bases, leaving 12 bases between the germline ends. This chain's CDR3 is CASMNRAAGELFF. DNA for the CDR3: TGTGCCAGCATGAACAGGGCGGCCGGGGAGCTGTTTTTT.

This chain joins TRBV28 and TRBJ2-1; the D is unclear. Per germline, CDR1 MDHEN and CDR2 SYDVKM. V lost 1 base and J 5 bases, leaving 12 bases between the germline ends. This CDR3 has 15 residues. The CDR3 DNA sequence: TGTGCCAGCAGTTTATTCCAGGCAGCTAACAATGAGCAGTTCTTC. It yields the protein CASSLFQAANNEQFF.

There are a few counts of this clone. Compared with germline, one end of the junction differs, possibly owing to a read error. This rearrangement joins TRBV15 to TRBJ1-4; 7 bases align to TRBD1. The CDR3 has 15 residues. Looked up from germline, CDR1 is LNHNV and CDR2 is YYDKDF (reference sequence). The CDR3 here is CATSRDKGANEKLFF. Written as DNA, the CDR3 is TGTGCCACCAGCAGAGACAAGGGGGCTAACGAAAAACTGTTTTTT.

The table lists this clone with a count of one. This chain links TRBV10-2 with TRBJ2-7; 8 bases match TRBD2. The CDR3 spans 15 residues. V lost 6 bases, J lost 0 bases, and 7 bases stayed unmatched. CDR1 is WSHSY and CDR2 is SAAADI in the germline V gene. The CDR3 region has the DNA TGCGCCAGCAGGAAAAGCGGGAGCCTCTCCTACGAGCAGTACTTC. Translated, it gives CASRKSGSLSYEQYF.

This chain uses TRBV5-1 with TRBJ1-1; 9 positions match TRBD1. This CDR3 comprises 14 residues. After removal of 4 bases from V and 5 bases from J, the junction contained 6 bases not matched to a gene. Germline CDR1 and CDR2: SGHRS and YFSETQ. CDR3 bases: TGCGCCAGCAGCCCAGACAGGGGGTCAACTGAAGCTTTCTTT. This sequence encodes CASSPDRGSTEAFF. The entire variable domain, with the rest obtained from reference TRBV5-1 and TRBJ1-1, is as follows: KAGVTQTPRYLIKTRGQQVTLSCSPISGHRSVSWYQQTPGQGLQFLFEYFSETQRNKGNFPGRFSGRQFSNSRSEMNVSTLELGDSALYLCASSPDRGSTEAFFGQGTRLTVV.

A few counts support this clone. The chain has TRBV7-2 and TRBJ2-7; tentatively, D is TRBD1 (6 bases). Germline V CDR1 and CDR2: SGHTA, FQGNSA. V shed 6 bases and J shed 5 bases, with 11 bases lying between them. The CDR3 has 12 residues. DNA for the CDR3: TGTGCCAGCAGACTCGGACAGAACGAGCAGTACTTC. Translated: CASRLGQNEQYF. The full variable domain, in which reference TRBV7-2 and TRBJ2-7 provide the parts outside the CDR3, is GAGVSQSPSNKVTEKGKDVELRCDPISGHTALYWYRQSLGQGLEFLIYFQGNSAPDKSGLPSDRFSAERTGGSVSTLTIQRTQQEDSAVYLCASRLGQNEQYFGPGTRLTVT.

This chain links TRBV28 with TRBJ2-1; D is undetermined. The CDR3 has 15 residues. V gave up 5 bases and J gave up 1 base, with 12 bases separating them. Germline CDR1 is MDHEN and CDR2 is SYDVKM. Written as DNA, the CDR3 is TGTGCCAGCAGTCCCCCTGTAGTTTCCTACAATGAGCAGTTCTTC. Its protein is CASSPPVVSYNEQFF. Full variable domain (outside the CDR3, taken from reference TRBV28 and TRBJ2-1): DVKVTQSSRYLVKRTGEKVFLECVQDMDHENMFWYRQDPGLGLRLIYFSYDVKMKEKGDIPEGYSVSREKKERFSLILESASTNQTSMYLCASSPPVVSYNEQFFGPGTRLTVL.

The DNA of the CDR3 is TGTGCCAGCAGGACAGCGTCGATCTATGGCTACACCTTC. Translating it yields CASRTASIYGYTF. The chain uses TRBV28 and TRBJ1-2; the D gene is possibly TRBD1 (5 bases). The CDR3 totals 13 residues. Germline V gene data show CDR1 as MDHEN and CDR2 as SYDVKM. Trimming took off 6 bases at V and 4 bases at J, with 12 bases between the two ends.

The table lists this clone with a few counts. This rearrangement joins TRBV5-4 to TRBJ2-3, with 10 bases aligning to TRBD2. V lost 4 bases, J lost 2 bases, and 4 bases stayed unmatched. The CDR3 totals 15 residues. CDR1 and CDR2 (germline): SGHNT, YYREEE (reference sequence). The CDR3 nucleotides are TGTGCCAGCAGCCCAGCGGGAGGGCCCACAGATACGCAGTATTTT. Residues: CASSPAGGPTDTQYF.

The chain employs TRBV14 and TRBJ2-7; possible D gene TRBD1, 6 bases. Trimming took off 0 bases at V and 5 bases at J, with 17 bases between the two ends. Germline CDR1 reads SGHDN; CDR2 reads FVKESK. CDR3 size: 16 residues. CDR3 loop: CASSQEGTGPINEQYF. As DNA, the CDR3 is TGTGCCAGCAGCCAAGAAGGAACAGGGCCCATCAACGAGCAGTACTTC.

This clone showed up just a few times. At one end, the junction sequence differs from germline, possibly due to a read error. The V and J genes are TRBV7-7 and TRBJ2-1, with 9 bases that match TRBD2. This CDR3 is 15 amino acids long. From germline, CDR1 is SSHAT and CDR2 FNYEAQ (reference sequence). For the CDR3, the DNA is TGTGCTAGCAGCCCGCGGGAGGGCCCCTACAATGAGCAGTTCTTC. Translating it yields CASSPREGPYNEQFF.

This clone has more than one count but fewer than ten. The chain uses TRBV7-2 and TRBJ1-5; D gene uncertain. CDR1 is SGHTA and CDR2 is FQGNSA in the germline V gene. This CDR3 is 11 amino acids long. The V and J ends lost 8 bases and 9 bases respectively, with 11 bases between them. The CDR3 loop reads CASRREGPQHF. The CDR3 DNA follows: TGTGCCAGCCGCCGCGAGGGGCCCCAGCATTTT.

This clone was seen only once. The chain combines TRBV10-2 with TRBJ2-5; no clear D gene. The J call may not be correct, given that the DNA end is closer to TRBJ2-7. This CDR3 comprises 12 residues. CDR1 and CDR2 (germline): WSHSY, SAAADI. For the CDR3, the DNA is TGCGCCAGCAGTACTGTATACTACGAGCAGTACTTC. It specifies CASSTVYYEQYF.